Given below is one T cell receptor beta chain in context. The sample belongs to a study of blood T cell repertoires in COVID-19. TCRdb keeps only in-frame clones here, not all; method: immunoSEQ multiplex PCR. The sample lists about 190,000 clones, roughly nine tenths occurring once. CDR3 length equals 13 residues. The V gene lost 0 bases and the J gene lost 4 bases, with 7 bases spanning the gap. CDR1 is SGHRS, CDR2 YFSETQ, per germline. The TCR originated in a man aged 40-49 years with acute or convalescent COVID-19. The chain is built from TRBV5-1 and TRBJ1-2; TRBD1 is a possible D gene (5 bases). Material for sequencing was peripheral blood. The DNA for the CDR3 is TGCGCCAGCAGCTTGGAGGACATCTATGGCTACACCTTC. Protein product: CASSLEDIYGYTF.